The TCR beta chain under discussion was sequenced for a study of blood T cell repertoires in COVID-19. Study-wide context: Samples taken during acute and convalescent COVID-19 were collected in the United States, Italy and Spain. Sources were T cells, B-cell-depleted T cells, or PBMCs; the material itself was cDNA or gDNA.

In germline, CDR1 is SNHLY, CDR2 FYNNEI. The CDR3 sequence is 13 residues long. V lost 6 bases to trimming and J lost 4 bases, with 10 bases between them. In the original analysis: Amplification with reference gene primers provided the estimates of nucleated cell counts. Clones were sequenced by immunoSEQ multiplex PCR, and TCRdb holds only the in-frame ones, with some missing. V, J and clone size are those of that table, while D and trimming were read from the DNA. The sample shows a few hundred thousand clones, more than 75% of them seen only once. The sequencing input was peripheral blood. The chain has TRBV2 and TRBJ1-5, with D unresolved. The receptor's source is an elderly man with acute or convalescent COVID-19. The CDR3: CASRERGNQPQHF. CDR3 DNA: TGTGCCAGCAGGGAAAGAGGGAATCAGCCCCAGCATTTT.